A selection of T cell receptor beta chains follows, all from one sample in a study of Graves' ophthalmopathy and Graves' hyperthyroidism. MiXCR was run by TCRdb on the multiplex PCR reads, yielding one entry per CDR3 protein. Seen here are just over 400,000 distinct CDR3 sequences, under 25% observed once, and the top ten hold under 3%. The material sequenced was peripheral blood. These receptors all come from a woman aged 18-35 years with stable Graves' hyperthyroidism. The CDR3 runs from the conserved cysteine through the conserved F or W. Each record gives: V gene, J gene, CDR3 protein.

V: TRBV30; J: TRBJ1-5; CDR3: CAWSPRPGQGINQPQHF
V: TRBV30; J: TRBJ2-2; CDR3: CAHDRGRENTGELFF
V: TRBV12-3/TRBV12-4; J: TRBJ1-1; CDR3: CASSLVPKEHCAFF
V: TRBV6-1; J: TRBJ2-7; CDR3: CASRGTSSIPYEQYF
V: TRBV15; J: TRBJ2-7; CDR3: CATSGGLAITYEQYF
V: TRBV11-1; J: TRBJ2-2; CDR3: CASSPLEQGGREGELFF
V: TRBV20-1; J: TRBJ1-5; CDR3: CSARVPNNQPQHF
V: TRBV6-4; J: TRBJ1-2; CDR3: CASSEGQGFGYTF
V: TRBV27; J: TRBJ1-2; CDR3: CASSRGQEKAYGYTF
V: TRBV11-1; J: TRBJ2-7; CDR3: CASSLDIVRFSYEQYF
V: TRBV28; J: TRBJ2-4; CDR3: CASSGGRKANIQYF